The TCR beta chain described here comes from a study of cytomegalovirus exposure and HLA in healthy donors. General study points: Being productive about 90% or about 30% of the time was typical of most TCR beta V segments in an earlier analysis. Among donors in an Asian-associated ancestry cluster, a later analysis reportedly found fewer N-insertions than the roughly 680-donor mean.

The donors gave bone marrow, and they were healthy. The PCR ran on 60 Vbeta and 13 Jbeta primers. Using immunoSEQ multiplex PCR, the repertoire was profiled, and TCRdb retains in-frame clones only, with some absent. The table shows about 160,000 clones, with about 80% occurring only once. As concerns this clone: Its antigen is as yet unknown.

The CDR3 runs to 15 residues. V was clipped by 3 bases and J by 0 bases; unmatched bases: 3. Germline-derived CDR1 and CDR2 are SQVTM and ANQGSEA. The sample taken for sequencing was PBMCs. The origin of this receptor is a man aged 25-40 years in good health and CMV-seronegative. V and J are TRBV29-1 and TRBJ2-2; 8 nucleotides match TRBD1. CDR3 sequence reads: CSVDGDRPNTGELFF. The CDR3 DNA is TGCAGCGTTGATGGGGACAGGCCGAACACCGGGGAGCTGTTTTTT.